This T cell receptor (beta chain) comes out of a study of low-dose radiotherapy and immunotherapy resistance in tumors. Background on the study: Patients of Cohort 1 had 0.5 Gy fractions every 2 weeks, which summed to 6.5 Gy. Daily, from cycle 1 day 1 and for four cycles, patients took oral aspirin 300 mg.

Time point reported: after trial treatment. Specified treatment: LDRT plus nivolumab, ipilimumab, low-dose cyclophosphamide and aspirin (RACIN trial). This clonotype was observed once. Priming of first-strand cDNA relied on TRAV- and TRBV-specific primers (covering alpha and beta chains). A constant-region primer paired with the V-primer adapter amplified TCRs over about 20 PCR cycles. mRNA, once isolated, was amplified by in vitro transcription. From the reads, TCRdb called clonotypes with MiXCR, one entry per CDR3 protein. The sample records about 35,000 distinct CDR3 sequences, around 21% being singletons. Trimming cost V 7 bases and J 2 bases, with 11 bases left between them. Germline V CDR1 and CDR2: MNHEY, SVGEGT. The CDR3 sequence is 13 residues long.

The starting material was PBMCs, obtained after low-dose radiotherapy plus immunotherapy. The genes are TRBV6-2 or TRBV6-3 and TRBJ2-5; D is uncertain. The sequence was obtained from a female donor with ovarian cancer. The CDR3 DNA reads TGTGCCAGCAATGGGCAGCCTCAAGAGACCCAGTACTTC. This gives the protein CASNGQPQETQYF.